This TCR beta chain was recorded in a study of blood T cells in healthy people across ages. General observations from the study: The lack of PBMC sorting stopped any conclusive naive versus antigen-experienced comparison.

Alongside a J-beta primer mix, a sample-barcoded 5' primer served in a second PCR lasting about 7 to 11 cycles. Any given sample supplied a minimum of 2.5 million CDR3-containing paired-end reads. TCRdb re-derived calls from the 5' RACE reads in MiXCR, one entry per CDR3 protein. The table records about 1.7 million distinct CDR3 sequences, over 25% of them present only once. This clonotype was counted at least ten times. Its antigen is currently unknown. CDR3 length equals 15 residues. V shed 3 bases and J 2 bases; nucleotides not matched to a gene: 2. Germline CDR1 SGHRS, CDR2 YFSETQ. Donors ranged from roughly 6 to 90 years old and were healthy Caucasians in Russia. Extracted total RNA amounted to at least 5 micrograms for each sample.

The sample was blood. The chain carries TRBV5-1 and TRBJ2-5, with TRBD2 identical over 12 bases. The source is a woman aged 25 to 39 in good health. The CDR3 DNA sequence: TGCGCCAGCAGCTGGGGGACTAGCGGGCAAGAGACCCAGTACTTC. The encoded protein is CASSWGTSGQETQYF.